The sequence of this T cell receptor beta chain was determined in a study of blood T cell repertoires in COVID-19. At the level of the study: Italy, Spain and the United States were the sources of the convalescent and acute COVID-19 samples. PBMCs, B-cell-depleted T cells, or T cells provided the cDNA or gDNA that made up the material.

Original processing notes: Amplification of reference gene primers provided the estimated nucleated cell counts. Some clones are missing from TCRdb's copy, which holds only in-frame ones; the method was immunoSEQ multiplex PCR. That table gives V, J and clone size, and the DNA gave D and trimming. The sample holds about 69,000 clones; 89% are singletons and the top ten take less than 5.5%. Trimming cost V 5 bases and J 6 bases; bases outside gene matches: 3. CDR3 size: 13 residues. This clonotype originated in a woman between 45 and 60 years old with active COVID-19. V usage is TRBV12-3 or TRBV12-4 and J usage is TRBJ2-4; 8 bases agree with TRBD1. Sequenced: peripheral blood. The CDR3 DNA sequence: TGTGCCAGCAGTCGGACAGGGCGAAACATTCAGTACTTC. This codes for CASSRTGRNIQYF.